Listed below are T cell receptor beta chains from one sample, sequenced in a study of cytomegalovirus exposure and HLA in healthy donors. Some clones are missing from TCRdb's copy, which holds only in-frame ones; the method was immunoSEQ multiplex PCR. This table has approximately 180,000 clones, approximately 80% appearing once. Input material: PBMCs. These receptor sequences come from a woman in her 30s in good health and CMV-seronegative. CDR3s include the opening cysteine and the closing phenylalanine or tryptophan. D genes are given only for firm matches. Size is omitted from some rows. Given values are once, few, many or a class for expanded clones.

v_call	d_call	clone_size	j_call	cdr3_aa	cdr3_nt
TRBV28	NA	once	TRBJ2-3	CASRNAGFSTDTQYF	TGTGCCAGCAGGAACGCAGGGTTTAGCACAGATACGCAGTATTTT
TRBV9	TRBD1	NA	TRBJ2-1	CASSVRTGHNEQFF	TGTGCCAGCAGCGTAAGGACAGGGCACAATGAGCAGTTCTTC
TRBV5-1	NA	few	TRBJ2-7	CASSITGSSHYEQYF	TGCGCCAGCAGCATTACAGGGAGTTCCCACTACGAGCAGTACTTC
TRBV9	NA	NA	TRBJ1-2	CASSVDSYYGYTF	TGTGCCAGCAGCGTCGACAGTTACTATGGCTACACCTTC
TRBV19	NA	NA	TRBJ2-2	CASSIQDGQNTGELFF	TGTGCCAGTAGTATACAAGACGGACAGAACACCGGGGAGCTGTTTTTT
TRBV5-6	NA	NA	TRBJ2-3	CASSLAFSGTQYF	TGTGCCAGCAGCTTGGCTTTTTCAGGGACGCAGTATTTT
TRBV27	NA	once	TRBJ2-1	CASSFDRGVGEQFF	TGTGCCAGCAGTTTCGATCGGGGAGTGGGTGAGCAGTTCTTC
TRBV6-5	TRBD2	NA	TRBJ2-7	CASRYTSGSDYEQYF	TGTGCCAGCAGGTACACTAGCGGGAGTGACTACGAGCAGTACTTC
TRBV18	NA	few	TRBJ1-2	CASSPRQGNYGYTF	TGTGCCAGCTCACCACGTCAGGGCAACTATGGCTACACCTTC
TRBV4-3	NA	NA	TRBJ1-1	CASSQDYHGIGTGPNTEAFF	TGCGCCAGCAGCCAAGATTATCACGGTATCGGAACAGGGCCGAACACTGAAGCTTTCTTT
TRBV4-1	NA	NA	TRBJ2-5	CASSRTGRGTQYF	TGCGCCAGCAGTCGAACAGGGAGGGGGACCCAGTACTTC
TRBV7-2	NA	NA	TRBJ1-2	CASSLAWFRAHYGYTF	TGTGCCAGCAGCTTAGCGTGGTTCAGGGCCCACTATGGCTACACCTTC
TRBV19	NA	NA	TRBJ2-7	CASSIGRQADYEQYF	TGTGCCAGTAGTATCGGACGACAGGCCGACTACGAGCAGTACTTC
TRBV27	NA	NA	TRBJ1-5	CASSPVDPRRVGNQPQHF	TGTGCCAGCAGTCCCGTTGATCCCCGGAGGGTGGGCAATCAGCCCCAGCATTTT
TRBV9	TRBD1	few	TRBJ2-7	CASSKGQGEQYF	TGTGCCAGCAGCAAGGGACAGGGAGAGCAGTACTTC
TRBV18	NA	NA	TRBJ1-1	CASSPLPGWTEAFF	TGTGCCAGCTCACCACTGCCAGGGTGGACTGAAGCTTTCTTT
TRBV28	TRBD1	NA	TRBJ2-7	CASSPDRVDEQYF	TGTGCCAGCAGCCCGGACAGGGTGGACGAGCAGTACTTC
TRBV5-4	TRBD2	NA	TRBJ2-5	CASSLRLAGGQETQYF	TGTGCCAGCAGCCTCAGGCTAGCGGGGGGGCAAGAGACCCAGTACTTC
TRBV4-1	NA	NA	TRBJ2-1	CASSQPPGIAYNEQFF	TGCGCCAGCAGCCAACCTCCGGGAATCGCCTACAATGAGCAGTTCTTC
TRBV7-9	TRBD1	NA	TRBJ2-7	CSSSLQGASEQYF	TGTTCCAGCAGCTTACAGGGGGCGAGCGAGCAGTACTTC
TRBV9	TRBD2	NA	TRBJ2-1	CASSEESAGTDNEQFF	TGTGCCAGCAGCGAGGAGTCAGCGGGGACCGACAATGAGCAGTTCTTC
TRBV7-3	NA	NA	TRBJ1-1	CASSSQGSSTEAFF	TGTGCCAGCAGCTCGCAGGGGTCGAGCACTGAAGCTTTCTTT
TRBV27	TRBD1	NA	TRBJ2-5	CASSLYRDSEETQYF	TGTGCCAGCAGTTTATATCGGGACAGCGAAGAGACCCAGTACTTC
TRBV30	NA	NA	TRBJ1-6	CAFGGSYNSPLHF	TGTGCCTTCGGGGGCTCCTATAATTCACCCCTCCACTTT
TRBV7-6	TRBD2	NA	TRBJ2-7	CASSLVQRELTYEQYF	TGTGCCAGCAGCTTGGTACAGCGGGAATTGACCTACGAGCAGTACTTC
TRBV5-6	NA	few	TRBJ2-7	CASSLERERGFGYEQYF	TGTGCCAGCAGCTTGGAACGTGAACGGGGGTTTGGCTACGAGCAGTACTTC
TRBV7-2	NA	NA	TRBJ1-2	CASSLNLVQDGYTF	TGTGCCAGCAGCTTAAACCTGGTCCAGGATGGCTACACCTTC
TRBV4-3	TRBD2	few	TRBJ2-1	CASSQDWGLAGGIWNEQFF	TGCGCCAGCAGCCAAGATTGGGGACTAGCGGGGGGGATATGGAATGAGCAGTTCTTC
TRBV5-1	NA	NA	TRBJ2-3	CASSLRQGSPDTQYF	TGCGCCAGCAGCCTACGTCAGGGGAGTCCAGATACGCAGTATTTT
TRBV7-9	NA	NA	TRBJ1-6	CASSSDSRANSPLHF	TGTGCCAGCAGCTCGGACAGTCGGGCTAATTCACCCCTCCACTTT
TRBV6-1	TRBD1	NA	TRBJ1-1	CASNRYPQGAWEAFF	TGTGCCAGCAATCGCTACCCACAGGGGGCGTGGGAAGCTTTCTTT
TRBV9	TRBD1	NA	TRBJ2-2	CASSATRGRYTGELFF	TGTGCCAGCAGCGCCACGAGGGGGCGGTACACCGGGGAGCTGTTTTTT
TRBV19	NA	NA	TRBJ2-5	CASRRTDEETQYF	TGTGCCAGTAGAAGGACAGATGAAGAGACCCAGTACTTC
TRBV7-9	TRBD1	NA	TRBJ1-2	CSSSISGQGIGYTF	TGTTCCAGCAGCATTTCGGGACAGGGGATTGGCTACACCTTC
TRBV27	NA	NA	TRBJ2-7	CASSFRGGGAASSYEQYF	TGTGCCAGCAGTTTTCGGGGAGGTGGAGCGGCGAGCTCCTACGAGCAGTACTTC
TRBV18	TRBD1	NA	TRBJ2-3	CASSPGTGRTDTQYF	TGTGCCAGCTCACCCGGGACAGGTCGCACAGATACGCAGTATTTT
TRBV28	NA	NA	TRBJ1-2	CASGWGPANYGYTF	TGTGCCAGCGGTTGGGGCCCAGCTAACTATGGCTACACCTTC
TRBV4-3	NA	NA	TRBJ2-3	CASSQDSSPDTQYF	TGCGCCAGCAGCCAAGATTCGTCCCCAGATACGCAGTATTTT
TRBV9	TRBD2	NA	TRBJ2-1	CASSVAGGRELYNEQFF	TGTGCCAGCAGCGTAGCGGGGGGGCGGGAGCTCTACAATGAGCAGTTCTTC
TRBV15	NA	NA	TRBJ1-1	CATSWETRTGSEAFF	TGTGCCACCAGCTGGGAAACTCGGACGGGAAGCGAAGCTTTCTTT
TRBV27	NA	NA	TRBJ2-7	CASTRGEAGRYEQYF	TGTGCCAGCACCAGGGGAGAAGCGGGGAGGTACGAGCAGTACTTC
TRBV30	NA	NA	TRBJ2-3	CAWSVTSGQLNTDTQYF	TGTGCCTGGAGTGTAACTTCAGGGCAACTCAACACAGATACGCAGTATTTT
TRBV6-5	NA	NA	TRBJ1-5	CASSYGYSGQPQHF	TGTGCCAGCAGTTACGGGTACTCGGGTCAGCCCCAGCATTTT
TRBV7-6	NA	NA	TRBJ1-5	CASSLGADYSNQPQHF	TGTGCCAGCAGCTTAGGGGCAGACTATAGCAATCAGCCCCAGCATTTT
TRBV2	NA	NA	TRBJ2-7	CASRIAQPYEQYF	TGTGCCAGCAGGATTGCACAGCCCTACGAGCAGTACTTC
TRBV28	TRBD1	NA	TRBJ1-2	CASSLWEGAHGYTF	TGTGCCAGCAGTTTATGGGAGGGGGCGCATGGCTACACCTTC
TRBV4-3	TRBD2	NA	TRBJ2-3	CASSQDSGRAGDTQYF	TGCGCCAGCAGCCAAGATAGCGGGAGGGCCGGAGATACGCAGTATTTT
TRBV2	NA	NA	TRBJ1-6	CASRPQGEGGSPLHF	TGTGCCAGCAGACCACAGGGCGAAGGGGGTTCACCCCTCCACTTT
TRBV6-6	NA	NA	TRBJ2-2	CASSIVQGVGELFF	TGTGCCAGCAGTATAGTACAGGGCGTCGGGGAGCTGTTTTTT
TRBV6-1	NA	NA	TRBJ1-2	CASSEPIGQGDGYTF	TGTGCCAGCAGTGAACCCATAGGGCAGGGCGATGGCTACACCTTC